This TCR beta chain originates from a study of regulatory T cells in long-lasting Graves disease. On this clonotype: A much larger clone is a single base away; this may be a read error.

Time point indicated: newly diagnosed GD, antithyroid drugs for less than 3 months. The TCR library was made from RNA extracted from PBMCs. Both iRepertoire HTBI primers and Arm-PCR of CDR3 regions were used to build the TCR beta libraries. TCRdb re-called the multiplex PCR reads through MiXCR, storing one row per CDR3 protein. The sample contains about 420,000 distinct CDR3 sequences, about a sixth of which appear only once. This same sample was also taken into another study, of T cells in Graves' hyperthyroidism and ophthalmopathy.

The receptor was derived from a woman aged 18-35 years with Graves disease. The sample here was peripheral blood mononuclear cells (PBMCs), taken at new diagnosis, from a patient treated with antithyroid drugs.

This CDR3 reads CASTLRATNHPPLHF. The CDR3, as DNA: TGTGCCAGCACCCTGCGGGCCACCAACCATCCACCCCTCCACTTT. This chain joins TRBV3-1 and TRBJ1-6; D is unresolved. The CDR3 is 15 residues long. Trimming removed 7 bases from V and 11 bases from J, with 21 bases in between. In germline, CDR1 is LGHDT, CDR2 YNNKEL (reference sequence).